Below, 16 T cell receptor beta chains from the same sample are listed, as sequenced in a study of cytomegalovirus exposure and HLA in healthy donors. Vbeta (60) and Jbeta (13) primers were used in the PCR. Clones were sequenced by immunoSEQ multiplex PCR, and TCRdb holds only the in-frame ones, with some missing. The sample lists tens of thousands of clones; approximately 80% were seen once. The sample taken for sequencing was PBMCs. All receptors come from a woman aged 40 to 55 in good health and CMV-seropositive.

CDR3 bases: TGTGCCAGCAGCTTCTGGTTGGGCGATGAAAAACTGTTTTTT. This encodes CASSFWLGDEKLFF. The genes are TRBV11-2 and TRBJ1-4, with no clear D. Germline CDR1 SGHAT, CDR2 FQNNGV. CDR3 size: 14 residues. V was pared by 3 bases and J by 6 bases, with 11 bases between.

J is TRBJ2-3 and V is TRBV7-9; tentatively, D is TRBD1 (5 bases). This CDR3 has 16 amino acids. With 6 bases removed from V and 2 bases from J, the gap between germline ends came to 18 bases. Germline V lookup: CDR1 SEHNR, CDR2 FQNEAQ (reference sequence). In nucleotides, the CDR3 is TGTGCCAGCAGTAGGCAGGGCAATATCCCCACAGATACGCAGTATTTT. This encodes CASSRQGNIPTDTQYF.

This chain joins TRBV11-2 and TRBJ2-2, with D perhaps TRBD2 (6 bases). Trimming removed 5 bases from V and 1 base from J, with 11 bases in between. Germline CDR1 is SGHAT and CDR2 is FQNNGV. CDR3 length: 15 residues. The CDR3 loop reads CASSRGRRNTGELFF. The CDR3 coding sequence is TGTGCCAGCAGCCGAGGGAGGAGGAACACCGGGGAGCTGTTTTTT.

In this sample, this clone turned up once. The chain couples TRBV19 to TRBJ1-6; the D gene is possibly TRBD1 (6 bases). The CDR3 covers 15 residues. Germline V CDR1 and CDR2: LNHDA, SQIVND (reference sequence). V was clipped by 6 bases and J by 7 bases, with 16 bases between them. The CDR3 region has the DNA TGTGCCAGTAGGGGGGCATCCCACGGCAATTCACCCCTCCACTTT. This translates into CASRGASHGNSPLHF.

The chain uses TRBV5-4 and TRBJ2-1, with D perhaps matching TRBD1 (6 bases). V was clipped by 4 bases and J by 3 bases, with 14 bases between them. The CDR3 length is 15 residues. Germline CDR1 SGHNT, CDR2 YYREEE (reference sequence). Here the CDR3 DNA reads TGTGCCAGCAGCAAGGACAGTGGATTCTACAATGAGCAGTTCTTC. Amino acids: CASSKDSGFYNEQFF.

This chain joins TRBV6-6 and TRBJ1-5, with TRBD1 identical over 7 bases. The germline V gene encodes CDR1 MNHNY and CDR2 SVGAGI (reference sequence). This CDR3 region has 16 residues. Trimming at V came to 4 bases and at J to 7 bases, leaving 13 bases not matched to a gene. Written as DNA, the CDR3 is TGTGCCAGCAGTTTCCCCCTGGAGGGGGCAGGGCAGCCCCAGCATTTT. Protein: CASSFPLEGAGQPQHF.

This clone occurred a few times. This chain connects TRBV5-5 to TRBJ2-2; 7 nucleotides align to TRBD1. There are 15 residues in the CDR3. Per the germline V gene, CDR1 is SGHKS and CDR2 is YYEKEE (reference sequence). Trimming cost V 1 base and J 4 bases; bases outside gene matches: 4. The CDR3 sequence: CASSLQQGSTGELFF. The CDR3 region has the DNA TGTGCCAGCAGCTTGCAACAGGGGTCCACCGGGGAGCTGTTTTTT.

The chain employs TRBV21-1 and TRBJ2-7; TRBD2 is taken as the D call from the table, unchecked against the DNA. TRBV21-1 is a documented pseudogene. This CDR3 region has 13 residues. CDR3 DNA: TGTGCCAGCAGCCGACTAGGTTCCTTCGAGCAGTACTTC. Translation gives CASSRLGSFEQYF.

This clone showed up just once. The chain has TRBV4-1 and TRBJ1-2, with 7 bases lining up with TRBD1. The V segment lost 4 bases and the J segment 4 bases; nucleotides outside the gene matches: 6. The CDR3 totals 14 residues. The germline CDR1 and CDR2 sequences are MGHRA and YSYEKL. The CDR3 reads CASSPQGGVYGYTF. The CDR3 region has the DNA TGCGCCAGCAGCCCCCAGGGGGGCGTCTATGGCTACACCTTC.

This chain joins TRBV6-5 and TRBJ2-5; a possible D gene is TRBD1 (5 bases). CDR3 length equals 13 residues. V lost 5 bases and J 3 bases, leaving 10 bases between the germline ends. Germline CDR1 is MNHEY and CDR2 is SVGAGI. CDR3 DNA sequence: TGTGCCAGCAGTCGAGACAGTAAAGAGACCCAGTACTTC. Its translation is CASSRDSKETQYF.

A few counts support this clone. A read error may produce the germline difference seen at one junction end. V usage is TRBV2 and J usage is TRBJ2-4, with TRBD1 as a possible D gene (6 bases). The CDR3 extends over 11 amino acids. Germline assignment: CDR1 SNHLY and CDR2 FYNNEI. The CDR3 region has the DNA TGCGCGACCGGACAGAAAAACATTCAGTACTTC. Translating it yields CATGQKNIQYF.

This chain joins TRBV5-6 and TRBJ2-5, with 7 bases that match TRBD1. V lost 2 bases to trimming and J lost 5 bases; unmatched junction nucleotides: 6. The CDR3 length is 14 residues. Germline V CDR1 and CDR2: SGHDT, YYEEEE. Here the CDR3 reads CASSFEGAPETQYF. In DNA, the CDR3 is TGTGCCAGCAGCTTCGAGGGGGCCCCCGAGACCCAGTACTTC.

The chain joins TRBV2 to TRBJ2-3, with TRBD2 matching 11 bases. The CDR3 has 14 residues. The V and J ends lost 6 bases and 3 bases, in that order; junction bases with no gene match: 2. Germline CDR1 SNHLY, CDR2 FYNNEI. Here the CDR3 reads CASSGTSGTDTQYF. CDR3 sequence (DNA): TGTGCCAGCAGCGGGACTAGCGGAACAGATACGCAGTATTTT.

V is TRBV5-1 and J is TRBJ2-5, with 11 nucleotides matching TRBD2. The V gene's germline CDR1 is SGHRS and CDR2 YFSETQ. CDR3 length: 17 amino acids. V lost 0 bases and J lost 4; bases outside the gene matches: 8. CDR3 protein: CASSLAGASGGSETQYF. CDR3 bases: TGCGCCAGCAGCTTGGCCGGGGCTAGCGGGGGGTCAGAGACCCAGTACTTC.

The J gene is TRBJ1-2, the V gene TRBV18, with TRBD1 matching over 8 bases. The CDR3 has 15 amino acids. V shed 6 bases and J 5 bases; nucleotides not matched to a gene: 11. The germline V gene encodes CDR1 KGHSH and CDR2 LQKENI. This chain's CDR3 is CASSGRQGTPYGYTF. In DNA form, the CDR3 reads TGTGCCAGCTCGGGCCGACAGGGGACCCCTTATGGCTACACCTTC.

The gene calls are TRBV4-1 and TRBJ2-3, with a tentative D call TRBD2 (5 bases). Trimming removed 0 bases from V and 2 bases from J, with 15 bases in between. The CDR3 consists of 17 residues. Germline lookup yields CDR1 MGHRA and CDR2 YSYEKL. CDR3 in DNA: TGCGCCAGCAGCCAAGATCTTTCTAGCCCCTTCACAGATACGCAGTATTTT. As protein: CASSQDLSSPFTDTQYF.